This T cell receptor (beta chain) came from a study of T cells in Graves' hyperthyroidism and ophthalmopathy. What was amplified from RNA transcripts were TCR beta CDR3 regions. RT-PCR in the first round (using the HTBI primer set) targeted the TCR CDR3. TCRdb used MiXCR to reprocess the multiplex PCR reads, holding one entry per CDR3 protein. Of more than 350,000 distinct CDR3 sequences in the sample, roughly 15% are singletons; the top ten hold about 21%. CDR1 and CDR2 from the germline V gene are SGDLS and YYNGEE. The CDR3 is 13 residues long. The V gene lost 2 bases and the J gene lost 6 bases, with 11 bases spanning the gap.

The TCR sequence derives from a woman aged 60-75 years with Graves' ophthalmopathy. Sequencing was carried out using blood. J is TRBJ1-1 and V is TRBV9; maybe TRBD1 (6 bases). CDR3 in DNA: TGTGCCAGCAGCGTGACGGAGGGGGCTGAAGCTTTCTTT. Protein product: CASSVTEGAEAFF.